The rows below give T cell receptor beta chains drawn from one sample of a study of tumor and adjacent non-tumor tissue in lung cancer. TCRdb re-called the multiplex PCR reads through MiXCR, storing one row per CDR3 protein. Of some 68,000 distinct CDR3 sequences listed, around 82% are singletons. The sequenced sample was distant non-tumor lung tissue. The receptors derive from a man in his 60s with non-small cell lung cancer. Each CDR3 is given with its conserved first and last residue. Fields, in order: clone size, D gene, V gene, J gene, CDR3 DNA, CDR3 protein. D genes are given only for firm matches. Clone size is shown for a subset of rows, as once, few, many or a class of expanded clone.

clone size: .; D gene: TRBD2; V gene: TRBV28; J gene: TRBJ2-1; CDR3 DNA: TGTGCCAGCAGTTTCCCGCTAGCGGGAGCCGGCGAGCAGTTCTTC; CDR3 protein: CASSFPLAGAGEQFF
clone size: few; D gene: .; V gene: TRBV11-1; J gene: TRBJ2-2; CDR3 DNA: TGTGCTACCAGCTATACTAGTGGCACCGGGGAGCTATTCTTT; CDR3 protein: CATSYTSGTGELFF
clone size: .; D gene: .; V gene: TRBV4-2; J gene: TRBJ2-5; CDR3 DNA: TGTGCCAGCAGCCAGGGGGCTAGCGTGAGTGGAGAGACCCAGTACTTC; CDR3 protein: CASSQGASVSGETQYF
clone size: .; D gene: .; V gene: TRBV6-6; J gene: TRBJ2-7; CDR3 DNA: TGTGCCAGCAGTTACGGGCTTTGGGCCTACAAGCAATACTTC; CDR3 protein: CASSYGLWAYKQYF
clone size: once; D gene: .; V gene: TRBV13; J gene: TRBJ2-7; CDR3 DNA: TGTGCCAGCAGCACCAGGGCAGGGTGCTCCTACGAGCAGTACTTC; CDR3 protein: CASSTRAGCSYEQYF
clone size: once; D gene: .; V gene: TRBV12-3/TRBV12-4; J gene: TRBJ2-6; CDR3 DNA: TGTGCCAGCAGTCTGCAGGGTAGACCTGGGGCCAATATCCTGACTTTC; CDR3 protein: CASSLQGRPGANILTF
clone size: .; D gene: .; V gene: TRBV29-1; J gene: TRBJ1-4; CDR3 DNA: TGCAGCGTAACGGGGCCGTCTAATGAAAAACCGTCTTTT; CDR3 protein: CSVTGPSNEKPSF
clone size: .; D gene: TRBD2; V gene: TRBV11-2; J gene: TRBJ2-5; CDR3 DNA: TGTGCCAGCAGCCCGGGACTAACGCAAGAGACTCAGTACTTC; CDR3 protein: CASSPGLTQETQYF
clone size: few; D gene: .; V gene: TRBV13; J gene: TRBJ2-3; CDR3 DNA: TGTGTCAGTAGCTTAGCGGGACAGAACACAGATACGCAGTATTTT; CDR3 protein: CVSSLAGQNTDTQYF
clone size: .; D gene: TRBD1; V gene: TRBV6-2/TRBV6-3; J gene: TRBJ2-5; CDR3 DNA: TGTGCCGGCGGAGGGACAGGGGGCAAGACCCAGTACTTC; CDR3 protein: CAGGGTGGKTQYF
clone size: .; D gene: .; V gene: TRBV29-1; J gene: TRBJ2-3; CDR3 DNA: TGCAGCATCGGAGCAACCGGGACAAGGGTCGCAGATACGCAGTATTTT; CDR3 protein: CSIGATGTRVADTQYF
clone size: few; D gene: TRBD1; V gene: TRBV6-1; J gene: TRBJ1-5; CDR3 DNA: TGTGCCAGCAGTGCACGGGATAGGGGGCTCAATCGGCCCCAGCATTTT; CDR3 protein: CASSARDRGLNRPQHF
clone size: once; D gene: TRBD2; V gene: TRBV4-1; J gene: TRBJ2-1; CDR3 DNA: TGCGCCAGCAGCCAACTAGCGGACTACTACAATAAGCAGTTCTTC; CDR3 protein: CASSQLADYYNKQFF
clone size: .; D gene: TRBD1; V gene: TRBV6-1; J gene: TRBJ1-1; CDR3 DNA: TGTGCTAGCGGTGGCGACAGGGTTGGGGACACTGAAGCTTTCTTT; CDR3 protein: CASGGDRVGDTEAFF
clone size: .; D gene: TRBD2; V gene: TRBV5-4; J gene: TRBJ2-1; CDR3 DNA: TGTGCTAGCAGCGGGTCCGGAGTTGGCGGGAGCGGTGAGCAGTTCTTC; CDR3 protein: CASSGSGVGGSGEQFF